The 2 T cell receptor beta chains below were found in one sample sequenced in a study of blood T cell repertoires in COVID-19. TCRdb keeps only in-frame clones here, not all; method: immunoSEQ multiplex PCR. Altogether over 250,000 clones are present, roughly 90% being singletons, with the ten largest covering 2.2%. What was sequenced was peripheral blood. The receptors stem from a woman aged 30 to 39 with COVID-19, enrolled during active disease.

The rearrangement joins TRBV5-1 to TRBJ2-5; maybe TRBD1 (7 bases). The germline gives CDR1 SGHRS, CDR2 YFSETQ. V lost 4 bases and J lost 4, with 20 bases in between. The CDR3 totals 16 residues. The CDR3 spells CASSGLKGAVGETQYF. The CDR3 nucleotides read TGCGCCAGCAGCGGACTAAAGGGGGCAGTGGGAGAGACCCAGTACTTC. Together with reference TRBV5-1 and TRBJ2-5, the CDR3 gives the full variable domain: KAGVTQTPRYLIKTRGQQVTLSCSPISGHRSVSWYQQTPGQGLQFLFEYFSETQRNKGNFPGRFSGRQFSNSRSEMNVSTLELGDSALYLCASSGLKGAVGETQYFGPGTRLLVL.

A remark on this clone: The same CDR3 arises from other DNA sequences in this sample as well. The chain combines TRBV18 with TRBJ1-1; no definite D call. V was pared by 2 bases and J by 4 bases, with 8 bases between. The CDR3 runs 13 residues. Germline V CDR1 and CDR2: KGHSH, LQKENI. For the CDR3, the DNA is TGTGCCAGCTCACCATTGGCGGGCACTGAAGCTTTCTTT. Its protein product is CASSPLAGTEAFF. Using reference TRBV18 and TRBJ1-1 for the parts outside the CDR3, the full variable domain is NAGVMQNPRHLVRRRGQEARLRCSPMKGHSHVYWYRQLPEEGLKFMVYLQKENIIDESGMPKERFSAEFPKEGPSILRIQQVVRGDSAAYFCASSPLAGTEAFFGQGTRLTVV.